Listed here are 10 T cell receptor beta chains from one sample, sequenced in a study of blood T cell repertoires in COVID-19. Assay: immunoSEQ multiplex PCR; the TCRdb copy retains only in-frame clones and omits some. The sample has around 280,000 clones; around 88% are singletons. The sequencing sample was made of peripheral blood. These receptor sequences come from a woman in her 30s who had recovered from COVID-19.

The chain employs TRBV19 and TRBJ1-2, with D perhaps matching TRBD1 (5 bases). V was shortened by 6 bases and J by 5 bases, with 10 bases between the two germline ends. CDR1 and CDR2 from the germline V gene are LNHDA and SQIVND (reference sequence). The CDR3 has 12 residues. The CDR3 nucleotides are TGTGCCAGTAGGTCGGGGGGGTATGGCTACACCTTC. Translating gives CASRSGGYGYTF. Supplemented by reference TRBV19 and TRBJ1-2, the full variable domain reads DGGITQSPKYLFRKEGQNVTLSCEQNLNHDAMYWYRQDPGQGLRLIYYSQIVNDFQKGDIAEGYSVSREKKESFPLTVTSAQKNPTAFYLCASRSGGYGYTFGSGTRLTVV.

This chain uses TRBV7-9 with TRBJ2-1; the D gene is possibly TRBD2 (6 bases). Trimming took 4 bases from V and 9 from J, leaving 13 bases between them. CDR1 SEHNR and CDR2 FQNEAQ come from the germline V gene (reference sequence). This CDR3 contains 13 residues. The CDR3 nucleotides are TGTGCCAGCAGCTCCGGGGACTTCACTGAGCAGTTCTTC. Translated: CASSSGDFTEQFF.

This clone was recorded a few times. The chain uses TRBV19 and TRBJ2-7, with D perhaps TRBD2 (5 bases). The V gene's germline CDR1 is LNHDA and CDR2 SQIVND (reference sequence). The CDR3 runs 13 residues. V was pared by 11 bases and J by 2 bases, with 16 bases between. The CDR3 region is CAHRAGVTYEQYF. In DNA form, the CDR3 reads TGTGCCCATCGGGCCGGGGTGACCTACGAGCAGTACTTC.

Only one count was recorded for this clone. The chain joins TRBV6-4 to TRBJ1-4; D unclear. The CDR3 is made up of 15 amino acids. V was pared by 3 bases and J by 7 bases, with 15 bases between. Germline loops: CDR1 MRHNA, CDR2 SNTAGT. The CDR3 region is CASSDTHGKSEKLFF. In DNA, the CDR3 is TGTGCCAGCAGTGATACCCACGGGAAGAGTGAAAAACTGTTTTTT.

This rearrangement joins TRBV7-8 to TRBJ2-7; no firm D call. The V gene's germline CDR1 is SGHVS and CDR2 FQNEAQ. This CDR3 spans 15 amino acids. The V and J ends lost 5 bases and 1 base respectively, with 15 bases between them. CDR3 loop: CASSPLEPGSYEQYF. The DNA for the CDR3 is TGTGCCAGCAGCCCCCTCGAACCGGGTTCCTACGAGCAGTACTTC.

This clone was seen a single time. The chain uses TRBV29-1 and TRBJ1-1, with 10 nucleotides matching TRBD1. V trimming: 4 bases; J trimming: 0 bases; junction bases outside the gene matches: 8. The CDR3 has 16 amino acids. Germline CDR1 reads SQVTM; CDR2 reads ANQGSEA. CDR3 nucleotides: TGCAGCGTTGCCCTTGGGGACAGGGGCATGAACACTGAAGCTTTCTTT. Protein product: CSVALGDRGMNTEAFF.

The V and J genes are TRBV7-2 and TRBJ1-2, with D maybe TRBD1 (6 bases). The CDR3 has 13 amino acids. V lost 6 bases and J lost 2, with 10 bases in between. The germline V gene has CDR1 SGHTA and CDR2 FQGNSA. CDR3 bases: TGTGCCAGCAGTTTGGACAGCAACTATGGCTACACCTTC. Its translation: CASSLDSNYGYTF.

V gene TRBV10-2 combines with J gene TRBJ2-2; TRBD1 matches at 9 bases. This CDR3 comprises 13 residues. CDR1 WSHSY and CDR2 SAAADI come from the germline V gene. After removal of 11 bases from V and 6 bases from J, the junction contained 7 bases not matched to a gene. Here the CDR3 reads CALRTGEPGELFF. The CDR3 DNA sequence: TGCGCCCTACGGACAGGGGAGCCCGGGGAGCTGTTTTTT.

CDR3 sequence: CASSLARPGDALNPTGELFF. For the CDR3, the DNA is TGTGCCAGCAGCTTGGCCAGGCCAGGCGACGCCTTAAATCCCACCGGGGAGCTGTTTTTT. V and J are TRBV5-8 and TRBJ2-2; unclear D gene. Looked up from germline, CDR1 is SGHTS and CDR2 is YDEGEE. Trimming took 0 bases from V and 4 from J, leaving 25 bases between them. The CDR3 loop spans 20 amino acids.

The chain recombines TRBV5-4 with TRBJ2-7; 7 bases agree with TRBD1. CDR3 length: 14 residues. Germline CDR1 SGHNT, CDR2 YYREEE (reference sequence). The junction had 5 bases not matched to a gene; V was cut back by 4 bases and J by 1 base. CDR3 sequence reads: CASSPRGKSYEQYF. CDR3 nucleotide sequence: TGTGCCAGCAGCCCCAGGGGGAAGTCCTACGAGCAGTACTTC.